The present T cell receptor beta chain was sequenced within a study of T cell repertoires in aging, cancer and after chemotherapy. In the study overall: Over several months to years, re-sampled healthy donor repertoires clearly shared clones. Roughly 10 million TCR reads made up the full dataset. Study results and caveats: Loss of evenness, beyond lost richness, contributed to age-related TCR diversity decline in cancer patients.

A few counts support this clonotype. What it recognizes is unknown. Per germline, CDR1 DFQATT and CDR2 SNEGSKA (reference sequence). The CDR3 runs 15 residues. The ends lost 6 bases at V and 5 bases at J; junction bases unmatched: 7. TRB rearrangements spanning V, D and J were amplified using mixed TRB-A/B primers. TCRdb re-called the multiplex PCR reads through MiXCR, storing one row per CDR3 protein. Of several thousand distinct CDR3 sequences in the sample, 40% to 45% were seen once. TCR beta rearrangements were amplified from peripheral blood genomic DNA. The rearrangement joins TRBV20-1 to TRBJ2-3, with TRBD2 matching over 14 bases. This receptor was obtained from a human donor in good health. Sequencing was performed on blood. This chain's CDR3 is CSAPRLAGGQDTQYF. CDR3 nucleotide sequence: TGCAGTGCCCCCCGACTAGCGGGGGGGCAAGATACGCAGTATTTT.